This record covers a single T cell receptor beta chain. Its antigen remains unknown. This record comes from a study of blood T cells in healthy people across ages. Isolated PBMCs totaled at least 7 million in each sample. There are 14 residues in the CDR3. The germline V and J ends were trimmed by 4 bases and 7 bases, with 17 bases remaining between them. Per the germline V gene, CDR1 is LGHNA and CDR2 is YNFKEQ. General observations from the study: A strong correlation was found between TCR beta diversity and the percentage of naive T cells.

Together with a sample-barcoded 5' primer, a J-beta primer mix was included in a second PCR lasting roughly 6 to 12 cycles. One entry per CDR3 protein results from TCRdb running MiXCR on the 5' RACE reads. The sample consists of 700,000 or so distinct CDR3 sequences, about 43% of them appearing once. The V and J genes are TRBV4-2 and TRBJ2-7; D remains ambiguous. The clonotype was recovered from a man older than 75 in good health. Sequencing was performed on blood. The CDR3 region has the DNA TGTGCCAGCAGCCTGAGTGTCCTGGAGACAGAGCAGTACTTC. As protein: CASSLSVLETEQYF.